These 23 T cell receptor beta chains were sequenced from one sample in a study of CD8 T cells in ankylosing spondylitis. In TCRdb, the 5' RACE reads were re-called with MiXCR into one record per CDR3 protein. The sample lists hundreds of thousands of distinct CDR3 sequences; 20% to 30% were seen once. General study points: In ankylosing spondylitis blood, a motif of about eight highly homologous TCR beta variants appeared characteristic.

The antigens of these receptors remain unknown. Sequencing was performed on blood, either unsorted or a sorted T cell fraction (not recorded which). The receptors derive from a male donor with ankylosing spondylitis.

This clonotype was counted a single time. The chain links TRBV15 to TRBJ2-5, with a weak D call TRBD2 (5 bases). CDR1 and CDR2 (germline): LNHNV, YYDKDF (reference sequence). V was shortened by 0 bases and J by 0 bases, with 5 bases between the two germline ends. The CDR3 covers 14 residues. The DNA of the CDR3 is TGTGCCACCAGCAGAGACGGGGACCAAGAGACCCAGTACTTC. Translated: CATSRDGDQETQYF.

This clonotype has only a few counts. The chain links TRBV18 to TRBJ1-1, with D unclear. V dropped 2 bases and J dropped 3 bases, with 10 bases sitting between them. Germline V gene sequence: CDR1 KGHSH, CDR2 LQKENI. The CDR3 is 14 residues long. The CDR3 region has the DNA TGTGCCAGCTCACCAATCGCAAGGGACACTGAAGCTTTCTTT. This translates into CASSPIARDTEAFF.

The rearrangement uses TRBV6-1 and TRBJ1-4, with 9 bases lining up with TRBD1. The trim removed 7 bases at V and 4 bases at J, leaving 7 bases unmatched. The CDR3 spans 15 residues. Germline V lookup: CDR1 MNHNS, CDR2 SASEGT. CDR3 sequence: CASTGDRAINEKLFF. CDR3 DNA: TGTGCCAGCACCGGGGACAGGGCCATTAATGAAAAACTGTTTTTT.

This clonotype was counted a single time. This chain links TRBV24-1 with TRBJ2-1; weak D call: TRBD1 (6 bases). Germline V lookup: CDR1 KGHDR, CDR2 SFDVKD. V lost 2 bases to trimming and J lost 10 bases, with 8 bases between them. This CDR3 has 12 amino acids. The CDR3 DNA is TGTGCCACCAGTGATTACAGGGAGGAGCAGTTCTTC. It yields the protein CATSDYREEQFF.

CDR3 sequence reads: CASSQDASPTNNEQFF. The CDR3 nucleotides read TGCGCCAGCAGCCAAGATGCCAGTCCTACGAACAATGAGCAGTTCTTC. This sequence joins TRBV4-1 and TRBJ2-1; no firm D call. Germline CDR1 is MGHRA and CDR2 is YSYEKL. Trimming shortened V by 0 bases and J by 5 bases, and 14 bases separated the two germline ends. The CDR3 extends over 16 amino acids.

This clonotype was recorded at least ten times. The chain has TRBV5-1 and TRBJ1-3; D is perhaps TRBD1 (6 bases). This CDR3 has 15 amino acids. The germline V gene encodes CDR1 SGHRS and CDR2 YFSETQ. V lost 3 bases and J 8 bases, leaving 18 bases between the germline ends. CDR3 sequence reads: CASSSDRPGLDTIYF. Here the CDR3 DNA reads TGCGCCAGCAGCTCTGACAGGCCCGGGTTGGACACCATATATTTT.

The sample holds many counts of this clonotype. DNA for the CDR3: TGCGCCAGCAGCCCACTGACTGGTGAGCAGTTCTTC. Translated, it gives CASSPLTGEQFF. The chain carries TRBV4-1 and TRBJ2-1; D uncertain. V was cut by 4 bases and J by 9 bases, with 10 bases left in between. The length of the CDR3 is 12 residues. Germline CDR1 is MGHRA and CDR2 is YSYEKL.

Turning to this clonotype: One end of the junction is discordant with germline, which a read error may explain. This rearrangement joins TRBV12-3 or TRBV12-4 to TRBJ1-5; no definite D call. There are 14 residues in the CDR3. In nucleotides, the CDR3 is TGTGCCAGCAGTTTAACAGCTAGCAATCAGCCCAAGCATTTT. This translates into CASSLTASNQPKHF.

The CDR3 loop reads CSARGGAGPTNTGELFF. CDR3 in DNA: TGCAGTGCTAGAGGCGGGGCGGGGCCAACGAACACCGGGGAGCTGTTTTTT. The chain links TRBV20-1 to TRBJ2-2; tentatively, D is TRBD2 (6 bases). V dropped 1 base and J dropped 0 bases, with 15 bases sitting between them. The CDR3 contains 17 residues. Germline CDR1 is DFQATT and CDR2 is SNEGSKA (reference sequence).

This chain connects TRBV29-1 to TRBJ2-3, with D tentatively TRBD1 (5 bases). V was shortened by 4 bases and J by 5 bases, with 13 bases between the two germline ends. CDR1 and CDR2 (germline): SQVTM, ANQGSEA. The CDR3 contains 13 residues. The CDR3 region has the DNA TGCAGCGTTGCGCAGGGAAAGAGAGATACGCAGTATTTT. It specifies CSVAQGKRDTQYF.

This clonotype occurred a few times. V and J are TRBV5-1 and TRBJ2-5; 10 nucleotides agree with TRBD2. The CDR3 consists of 15 residues. The V segment lost 4 bases and the J segment 5 bases; nucleotides outside the gene matches: 8. The germline V gene encodes CDR1 SGHRS and CDR2 YFSETQ. CDR3 DNA sequence: TGCGCCAGCAGCCTCAGTCTAGCGGGAGTTGAGACCCAGTACTTC. The encoded protein is CASSLSLAGVETQYF.

The V gene is TRBV4-1, the J gene TRBJ2-5; 12 bases fit TRBD1. The junction had 8 bases not matched to a gene; V was cut back by 0 bases and J by 3 bases. This CDR3 has 18 residues. Looked up from germline, CDR1 is MGHRA and CDR2 is YSYEKL. In DNA form, the CDR3 reads TGCGCCAGCAGCCAAGATTTAGTAGGGACAGGGGGCGAAGAGACCCAGTACTTC. It translates to CASSQDLVGTGGEETQYF.

V and J are TRBV5-4 and TRBJ2-1; D not resolved. Germline V gene data show CDR1 as SGHNT and CDR2 as YYREEE (reference sequence). V lost 3 bases and J lost 5, with 15 bases in between. The CDR3 has 15 amino acids. CDR3 bases: TGTGCCAGCAGCTCCGCATCCTCTAAAAACAATGAGCAGTTCTTC. As protein: CASSSASSKNNEQFF. Complete variable domain (other parts from reference TRBV5-4 and TRBJ2-1): ETGVTQSPTHLIKTRGQQVTLRCSSQSGHNTVSWYQQALGQGPQFIFQYYREEENGRGNFPPRFSGLQFPNYSSELNVNALELDDSALYLCASSSASSKNNEQFFGPGTRLTVL.

This clonotype was detected only a few times. The chain combines TRBV5-1 with TRBJ2-1; TRBD1 might be the D (5 bases). This CDR3 is built from 15 residues. The ends were cut back, 4 bases at V and 4 bases at J, with 15 bases in the middle. Germline loops: CDR1 SGHRS, CDR2 YFSETQ. This CDR3 reads CASSVQGSNYNEQFF. The CDR3 nucleotides read TGCGCCAGCAGCGTCCAGGGCTCAAATTACAATGAGCAGTTCTTC.

This clonotype was observed a handful of times. V and J are TRBV5-1 and TRBJ2-1; 8 bases line up with TRBD2. The CDR3 is 15 residues long. Germline loops: CDR1 SGHRS, CDR2 YFSETQ. The V segment lost 0 bases and the J segment 5 bases; nucleotides outside the gene matches: 4. The CDR3 reads CASSLVAGQNNEQFF. DNA for the CDR3: TGCGCCAGCAGCTTGGTAGCGGGGCAAAACAATGAGCAGTTCTTC.

The CDR3 DNA reads TGCAGCGTTGACGACGGCACAGATACGCAGTATTTT. Protein: CSVDDGTDTQYF. The chain links TRBV29-1 to TRBJ2-3, with no clear D. The CDR3 has 12 amino acids. V lost 3 bases, J lost 1 base, and 5 bases lay in between. The V gene's germline CDR1 is SQVTM and CDR2 ANQGSEA.

This clonotype was seen more than once but under ten times. V usage is TRBV5-1 and J usage is TRBJ2-2; a possible D gene is TRBD1 (7 bases). CDR1 and CDR2 (germline): SGHRS, YFSETQ. This CDR3 has 16 amino acids. Trimming took 1 base from V and 4 from J, leaving 14 bases between them. In DNA, the CDR3 is TGCGCCAGCAGCTTGATGCCGGAGGGGGCCACCGGGGAGCTGTTTTTT. Protein: CASSLMPEGATGELFF.

The chain couples TRBV5-1 to TRBJ2-3; tentatively, D is TRBD2 (5 bases). V was pared by 8 bases and J by 1 base, with 11 bases between. This CDR3 has 13 amino acids. Germline CDR1 and CDR2: SGHRS and YFSETQ. CDR3 region: CASGSLGTDTQYF. Written as DNA, the CDR3 is TGCGCCAGTGGGAGTTTGGGCACAGATACGCAGTATTTT.

The V call is TRBV4-2, the J call TRBJ2-3, with D unclear. Germline CDR1 LGHNA, CDR2 YNFKEQ. The V and J ends lost 4 bases and 6 bases respectively, with 11 bases between them. The CDR3 runs 13 residues. Here the CDR3 DNA reads TGTGCCAGCAGCCCCTTCATCAGGGATACGCAGTATTTT. Residues: CASSPFIRDTQYF.

The chain combines TRBV11-3 with TRBJ2-1, with D perhaps TRBD1 (6 bases). V was shortened by 0 bases and J by 5 bases, with 11 bases between the two germline ends. This CDR3 region has 15 residues. Germline CDR1 SGHNT, CDR2 YENEEA. CDR3 sequence reads: CASSLEGQTNNEQFF. The CDR3 region has the DNA TGTGCCAGCAGCTTAGAAGGACAGACGAACAATGAGCAGTTCTTC. The whole variable domain, remainder taken from reference TRBV11-3 and TRBJ2-1, is EAGVVQSPRYKIIEKKQPVAFWCNPISGHNTLYWYLQNLGQGPELLIRYENEEAVDDSQLPKDRFSAERLKGVDSTLKIQPAELGDSAVYLCASSLEGQTNNEQFFGPGTRLTVL.

This clonotype was seen a handful of times. The rearrangement joins TRBV10-3 to TRBJ2-1; 15 nucleotides align to TRBD2. The CDR3 extends over 18 amino acids. J gave up 4 bases and V 7 bases, and 11 bases lay outside the gene matches. CDR1 is ENHRY, CDR2 SYGVKD, per germline. CDR3 amino acids: CAITGGTSGRNRYNEQFF. CDR3 bases: TGTGCCATCACCGGCGGGACTAGCGGGAGGAACCGTTACAATGAGCAGTTCTTC.

This clonotype was observed many times. CDR3 residues: CASSFGTNTGELFF. In DNA form, the CDR3 reads TGCGCCAGCAGCTTTGGGACGAACACCGGGGAGCTGTTTTTT. The rearrangement joins TRBV5-1 to TRBJ2-2, with D unclear. The germline V gene has CDR1 SGHRS and CDR2 YFSETQ. V was shortened by 2 bases and J by 0 bases, with 5 bases between the two germline ends. This CDR3 is 14 amino acids long.

The genes are TRBV2 and TRBJ1-2; 10 bases match TRBD1. The CDR3 spans 15 residues. The V gene's germline CDR1 is SNHLY and CDR2 FYNNEI. V trimming: 6 bases; J trimming: 7 bases; junction bases outside the gene matches: 11. The CDR3 bases are TGTGCCAGCAGAGACTCTCGACAGGGGGCGCCTGGCTACACCTTC. As protein: CASRDSRQGAPGYTF.